This T cell receptor (beta chain) was sequenced in a study of blood T cell repertoires in COVID-19. Study-wide background: There were acute and convalescent COVID-19 samples, and they came from the United States, Italy and Spain. PBMCs, B-cell-depleted T cells, or T cells were the source of the cDNA or gDNA that made up the material.

In the original processing: Estimated nucleated cell counts came from reference gene primer amplification. Measured with immunoSEQ multiplex PCR; TCRdb has only the in-frame clones, and not every one. The D gene and trimming were derived from the DNA, and the V and J assignments and clone size from that table. The table lists 120,000 to 150,000 clones, roughly 86% of them singletons. Per germline, CDR1 MNHEY and CDR2 SVGAGI. The CDR3 contains 15 residues. Between the trimmed V and J ends, which lost 5 bases and 8 bases, there was a span of 18 bases. The J gene is TRBJ1-4, the V gene TRBV6-5; D perhaps matches TRBD1 (6 bases). The specimen was peripheral blood. This TCR was recovered from a woman between 55 and 75 years old with acute or convalescent COVID-19. In DNA form, the CDR3 reads TGTGCCAGCAGTCCCCCGGGGGGGCGCGGGGAAAAACTGTTTTTT. Its translation is CASSPPGGRGEKLFF.